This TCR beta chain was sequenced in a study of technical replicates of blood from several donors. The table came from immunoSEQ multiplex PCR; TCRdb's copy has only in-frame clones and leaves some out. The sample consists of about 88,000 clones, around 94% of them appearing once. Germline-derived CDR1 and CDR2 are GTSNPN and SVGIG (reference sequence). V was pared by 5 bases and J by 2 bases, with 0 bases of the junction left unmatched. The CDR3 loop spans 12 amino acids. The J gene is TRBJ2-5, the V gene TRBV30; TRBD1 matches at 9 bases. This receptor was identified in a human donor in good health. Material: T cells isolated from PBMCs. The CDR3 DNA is TGTGCCTGGGGGACAGGGCAAGAGACCCAGTACTTC. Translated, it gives CAWGTGQETQYF.